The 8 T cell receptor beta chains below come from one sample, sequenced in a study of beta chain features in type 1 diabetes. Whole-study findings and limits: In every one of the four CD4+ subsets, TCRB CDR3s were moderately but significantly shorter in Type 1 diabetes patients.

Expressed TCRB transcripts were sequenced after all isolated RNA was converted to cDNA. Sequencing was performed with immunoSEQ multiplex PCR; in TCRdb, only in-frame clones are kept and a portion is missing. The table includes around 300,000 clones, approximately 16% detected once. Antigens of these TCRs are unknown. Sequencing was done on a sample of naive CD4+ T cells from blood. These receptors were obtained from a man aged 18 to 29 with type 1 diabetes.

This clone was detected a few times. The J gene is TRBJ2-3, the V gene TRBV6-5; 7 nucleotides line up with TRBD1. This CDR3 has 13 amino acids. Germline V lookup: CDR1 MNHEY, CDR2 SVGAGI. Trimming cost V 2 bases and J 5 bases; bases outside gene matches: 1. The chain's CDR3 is CASSYNRGDTQYF. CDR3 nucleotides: TGTGCCAGCAGTTACAACAGGGGAGATACGCAGTATTTT.

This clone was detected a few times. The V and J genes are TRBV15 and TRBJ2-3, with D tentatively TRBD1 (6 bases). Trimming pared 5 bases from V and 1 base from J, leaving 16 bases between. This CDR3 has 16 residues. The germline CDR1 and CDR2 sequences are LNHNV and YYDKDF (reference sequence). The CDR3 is CATSLGPGHGTDTQYF. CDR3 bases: TGTGCCACCAGCCTAGGACCGGGACACGGCACAGATACGCAGTATTTT.

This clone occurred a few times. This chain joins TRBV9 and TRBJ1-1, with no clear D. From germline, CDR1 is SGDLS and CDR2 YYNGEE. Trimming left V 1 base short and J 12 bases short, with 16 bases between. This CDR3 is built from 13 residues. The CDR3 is CASSVSERAGTFF. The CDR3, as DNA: TGTGCCAGCAGCGTATCGGAGAGGGCTGGGACTTTCTTT.

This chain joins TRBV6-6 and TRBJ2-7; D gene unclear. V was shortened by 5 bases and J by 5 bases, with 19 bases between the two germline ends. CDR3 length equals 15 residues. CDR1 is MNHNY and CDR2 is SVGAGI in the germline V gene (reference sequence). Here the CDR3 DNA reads TGTGCCAGCAGTCTTTCGGCCAGGAAGAGCCACGAGCAGTACTTC. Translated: CASSLSARKSHEQYF.

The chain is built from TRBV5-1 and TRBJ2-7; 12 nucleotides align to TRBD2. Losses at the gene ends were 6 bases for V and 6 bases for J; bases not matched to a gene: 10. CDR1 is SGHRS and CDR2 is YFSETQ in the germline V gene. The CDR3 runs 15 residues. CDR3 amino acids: CASTLRGTSGFEQYF. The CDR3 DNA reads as TGCGCCAGCACCCTGCGTGGGACTAGCGGGTTCGAGCAGTACTTC.

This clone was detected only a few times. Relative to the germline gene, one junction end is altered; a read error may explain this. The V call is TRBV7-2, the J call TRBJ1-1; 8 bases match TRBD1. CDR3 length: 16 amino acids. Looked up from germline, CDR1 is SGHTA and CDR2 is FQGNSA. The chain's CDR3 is CASSLGGAGGSLWAFF. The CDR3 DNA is TGTGCCAGCAGTTTAGGAGGGGCAGGGGGCTCCTTGTGGGCTTTCTTT.

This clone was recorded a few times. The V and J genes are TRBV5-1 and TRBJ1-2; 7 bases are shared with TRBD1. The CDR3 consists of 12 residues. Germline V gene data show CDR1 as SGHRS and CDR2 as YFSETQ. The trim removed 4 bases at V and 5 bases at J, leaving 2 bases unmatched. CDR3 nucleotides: TGCGCCAGCAGCGGGACAGAGTATGGCTACACCTTC. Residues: CASSGTEYGYTF.

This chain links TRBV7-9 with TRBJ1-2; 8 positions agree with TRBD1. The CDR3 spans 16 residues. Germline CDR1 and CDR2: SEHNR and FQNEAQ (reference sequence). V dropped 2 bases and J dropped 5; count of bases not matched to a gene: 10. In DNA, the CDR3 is TGTGCCAGCAGCTTACCGGGACAGGATCCGTCATATGGCTACACCTTC. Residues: CASSLPGQDPSYGYTF. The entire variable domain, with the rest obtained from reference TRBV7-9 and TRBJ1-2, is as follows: DTGVSQNPRHKITKRGQNVTFRCDPISEHNRLYWYRQTLGQGPEFLTYFQNEAQLEKSRLLSDRFSAERPKGSFSTLEIQRTEQGDSAMYLCASSLPGQDPSYGYTFGSGTRLTVV.